One and the same sample provided the 28 T cell receptor beta chains below, sequenced in a study of CD8+ T cells in alopecia areata. Reverse transcription of extracted RNA yielded cDNA, which provided the sequencing template. Only in-frame clones appear in the TCRdb table, and some are missing; sequencing was by immunoSEQ multiplex PCR. Altogether about 190,000 clones are present, 55% to 70% being singletons, with the ten largest covering less than 0.8%. Treatment of the sample: oral pan-JAK inhibitor, 5-10 mg twice daily. Sequencing was performed on CD4+ T cells sorted from blood, taken at week 4, from a patient treated with tofacitinib. All receptors come from a human donor with alopecia areata.

This clone was detected only a few times. The J gene is TRBJ2-3, the V gene TRBV7-8; 8 bases line up with TRBD2. V trimming: 0 bases; J trimming: 2 bases; junction bases outside the gene matches: 4. The CDR3 contains 16 residues. CDR1 and CDR2 (germline): SGHVS, FQNEAQ. The CDR3 DNA sequence: TGTGCCAGCAGCTTAGCGGGCGGGGGGTTCACAGATACGCAGTATTTT. As protein: CASSLAGGGFTDTQYF.

This chain uses TRBV29-1 with TRBJ2-5; D gene uncertain. This CDR3 has 13 amino acids. V was clipped by 8 bases and J by 2 bases, with 15 bases between them. Germline V lookup: CDR1 SQVTM, CDR2 ANQGSEA. CDR3 bases: TGCAGCTCCCTTGTGGCCGTACAAGAGACCCAGTACTTC. Protein sequence: CSSLVAVQETQYF.

CDR3 DNA: TGCAGCGTCCACGTGGGGGACACTGAAGCTTTCTTT. Translating it yields CSVHVGDTEAFF. The chain couples TRBV29-1 to TRBJ1-1; maybe TRBD1 (5 bases). The V gene lost 6 bases and the J gene lost 3 bases, with 11 bases spanning the gap. CDR1 is SQVTM and CDR2 is ANQGSEA in the germline V gene. CDR3 length: 12 amino acids.

The genes are TRBV6-5 and TRBJ1-1; D remains unclear. V was pared by 0 bases and J by 0 bases, with 8 bases between. Looked up from germline, CDR1 is MNHEY and CDR2 is SVGAGI. The CDR3 has 15 residues. CDR3 sequence (DNA): TGTGCCAGCAGTTACTCGATCGGCATGAACACTGAAGCTTTCTTT. Its protein is CASSYSIGMNTEAFF.

J is TRBJ2-7 and V is TRBV7-2; no definite D call. Trimming took off 5 bases at V and 6 bases at J, with 11 bases between the two ends. Germline assignment: CDR1 SGHTA and CDR2 FQGNSA. The CDR3 totals 12 residues. The CDR3 DNA reads TGTGCCAGCAGCCTGAGGACGATCGAGCAGTACTTC. Its translation: CASSLRTIEQYF.

In its sample, this clone was seen a few times. This chain joins TRBV29-1 and TRBJ1-2; 7 bases agree with TRBD1. The germline CDR1 and CDR2 sequences are SQVTM and ANQGSEA. CDR3 length: 13 residues. The trim removed 7 bases at V and 0 bases at J, leaving 5 bases unmatched. The CDR3 DNA reads TGCAGCGCAACACAGGGGCCTAACTATGGCTACACCTTC. Translating gives CSATQGPNYGYTF.

This chain connects TRBV30 to TRBJ1-1, with D possibly matching TRBD1 (6 bases). The CDR3 extends over 14 amino acids. The V end lost 1 base, the J end lost 5 bases, and 14 bases lay between the germline ends. In germline, CDR1 is GTSNPN, CDR2 SVGIG (reference sequence). The CDR3 DNA follows: TGTGCCTGGAGTGGGAAGGGGGTTGGTACTGAAGCTTTCTTT. It specifies CAWSGKGVGTEAFF.

This rearrangement joins TRBV15 to TRBJ1-4, with 9 bases fitting TRBD1. The CDR3 is made up of 19 amino acids. The trim removed 4 bases at V and 4 bases at J, leaving 16 bases unmatched. Germline V gene data show CDR1 as LNHNV and CDR2 as YYDKDF (reference sequence). The CDR3 bases are TGTGCCACCAGCATCGGACCCCCGACAGGGGGAATGAGTAATGAAAAACTGTTTTTT. Translated: CATSIGPPTGGMSNEKLFF.

V and J are TRBV4-1 and TRBJ1-4, with D unresolved. In germline, CDR1 is MGHRA, CDR2 YSYEKL. V lost 5 bases and J lost 8, with 12 bases in between. The CDR3 runs to 13 residues. The CDR3 nucleotides read TGCGCCAGCAGCAGGAGTAGAGAGGAAAAACTGTTTTTT. Translating it yields CASSRSREEKLFF.

This clone has just one count. This chain connects TRBV5-8 to TRBJ2-1; D is undetermined. Germline V lookup: CDR1 SGHTS, CDR2 YDEGEE. The length of the CDR3 is 16 residues. With 0 bases removed from V and 2 bases from J, the gap between germline ends came to 12 bases. CDR3 sequence (DNA): TGTGCCAGCAGCTTGGGGTGGGGAAAAACCTACAATGAGCAGTTCTTC. Its translation: CASSLGWGKTYNEQFF. The whole variable domain, remainder taken from reference TRBV5-8 and TRBJ2-1, is EAGVTQSPTHLIKTRGQQATLRCSPISGHTSVYWYQQALGLGLQFLLWYDEGEERNRGNFPPRFSGRQFPNYSSELNVNALELEDSALYLCASSLGWGKTYNEQFFGPGTRLTVL.

V usage is TRBV5-1 and J usage is TRBJ2-5; 7 bases are a match to TRBD1. This CDR3 spans 14 amino acids. Germline CDR1 is SGHRS and CDR2 is YFSETQ. Unmatched junction bases numbered 7, after V lost 4 bases and J lost 4 bases. DNA of the CDR3: TGCGCCAGCAGCAGAGCGCCAGGGGGAGAGACCCAGTACTTC. Translation gives CASSRAPGGETQYF.

The chain couples TRBV30 to TRBJ2-5; D is unresolved. Germline assignment: CDR1 GTSNPN and CDR2 SVGIG (reference sequence). The CDR3 contains 11 residues. V lost 3 bases, J lost 1 base, and 3 bases lay in between. CDR3 sequence: CAWSIQETQYF. CDR3 DNA sequence: TGTGCCTGGAGCATCCAAGAGACCCAGTACTTC.

In its sample, this clone was seen a few times. The gene calls are TRBV5-1 and TRBJ1-2, with 12 bases identical to TRBD1. With V trimmed by 1 base and J by 8 bases, 3 bases remained unmatched. The V gene's germline CDR1 is SGHRS and CDR2 YFSETQ. The CDR3 is 14 amino acids. Here the CDR3 DNA reads TGCGCCAGCAGCTTGCCGGGACAGGGGGCAGGCTACACCTTC. The encoded protein is CASSLPGQGAGYTF.

This chain uses TRBV29-1 with TRBJ2-7, with 9 bases that match TRBD1. CDR1 SQVTM and CDR2 ANQGSEA come from the germline V gene. CDR3 length: 13 amino acids. Trimming removed 4 bases from V and 3 bases from J; junction bases left unmatched: 4. CDR3 amino acids: CSVGPGQGYEQYF. CDR3 sequence (DNA): TGCAGCGTTGGGCCGGGACAGGGCTACGAGCAGTACTTC.

The rearrangement uses TRBV30 and TRBJ1-2; D unclear. The CDR3 covers 14 residues. Deletions cut 3 bases from V and 4 bases from J, with 15 bases between. CDR1 GTSNPN and CDR2 SVGIG come from the germline V gene (reference sequence). The DNA for the CDR3 is TGTGCCTGGAGGAGGCCGGGCCCTCCCTATGGCTACACCTTC. Protein product: CAWRRPGPPYGYTF.

The genes are TRBV30 and TRBJ2-1; TRBD2 aligns across 10 bases. In germline, CDR1 is GTSNPN, CDR2 SVGIG (reference sequence). J lost 13 bases, V lost 4 bases, and 28 bases had no gene match. The CDR3 is 19 residues long. This CDR3 is CAWTRLAGGDLMTLNTQFF. The CDR3 DNA is TGTGCCTGGACACGACTAGCGGGCGGGGACCTGATGACCCTAAATACCCAGTTCTTC.

V usage is TRBV7-2 and J usage is TRBJ2-7; D perhaps matches TRBD2 (6 bases). The CDR3 sequence is 14 residues long. Trimming took off 2 bases at V and 4 bases at J, with 12 bases between the two ends. Germline V CDR1 and CDR2: SGHTA, FQGNSA. This CDR3 reads CASSLRLGEYEQYF. The CDR3, as DNA: TGTGCCAGCAGCTTACGACTAGGGGAATACGAGCAGTACTTC.

The chain uses TRBV25-1 and TRBJ2-5, with 9 bases lining up with TRBD2. CDR1 is MGHDK and CDR2 is SYGVNS in the germline V gene. V lost 7 bases to trimming and J lost 0 bases; unmatched junction nucleotides: 6. The CDR3 totals 15 residues. Here the CDR3 DNA reads TGTGCCAGCACTAGCGGGAAGCGGGACCAAGAGACCCAGTACTTC. Its protein is CASTSGKRDQETQYF.

The rearrangement uses TRBV6-1 and TRBJ2-6; no firm D call. CDR1 and CDR2 from the germline V gene are MNHNS and SASEGT. The CDR3 is 21 residues long. V was clipped by 2 bases and J by 0 bases, with 23 bases between them. CDR3 DNA sequence: TGTGCCAGCAGTGAACTTGGCCGGGCAGCCTCCTCCCTCTCTGGGGCCAACGTCCTGACTTTC. Amino acid sequence: CASSELGRAASSLSGANVLTF.

The chain couples TRBV7-2 to TRBJ2-7; D perhaps matches TRBD1 (5 bases). The germline CDR1 and CDR2 sequences are SGHTA and FQGNSA. CDR3 length equals 13 residues. With 1 base removed from V and 9 bases from J, the gap between germline ends came to 13 bases. In nucleotides, the CDR3 is TGTGCCAGCAGCTTAGGCCCAGGGTTTCGGCAGTACTTC. It codes for CASSLGPGFRQYF.

This clone turned up a few times. The V gene is TRBV30, the J gene TRBJ2-5; the D gene is possibly TRBD2 (5 bases). Germline loops: CDR1 GTSNPN, CDR2 SVGIG (reference sequence). CDR3 length: 12 amino acids. Trimming cost V 4 bases and J 8 bases, with 14 bases left between them. DNA for the CDR3: TGTGCCTGGAAGAGGGCAGAACCAACCCAGTACTTC. Residues: CAWKRAEPTQYF. Full variable domain (rest looked up from reference TRBV30 and TRBJ2-5): SQTIHQWPATLVQPVGSPLSLECTVEGTSNPNLYWYRQAAGRGLQLLFYSVGIGQISSEVPQNLSASRPQDRQFILSSKKLLLSDSGFYLCAWKRAEPTQYFGPGTRLLVL.

This sequence joins TRBV27 and TRBJ1-5; TRBD1 matches 7 bases. This CDR3 spans 16 amino acids. J gave up 7 bases and V 2 bases, and 11 bases lay outside the gene matches. CDR1 is MNHEY, CDR2 SMNVEV, per germline (reference sequence). The CDR3 here is CASSLVRPQGIQPQHF. The CDR3, as DNA: TGTGCCAGCAGTTTAGTGCGGCCACAGGGGATACAGCCCCAGCATTTT.

This chain joins TRBV20-1 and TRBJ2-5; D is undetermined. The CDR3 spans 11 residues. The V end was cut by 6 bases, the J end by 2 bases, with 7 bases between. CDR1 DFQATT and CDR2 SNEGSKA come from the germline V gene (reference sequence). CDR3 in DNA: TGCAGTGCCGACCTACAAGAGACCCAGTACTTC. Translating it yields CSADLQETQYF.

The chain recombines TRBV29-1 with TRBJ2-7; 8 bases match TRBD2. V lost 6 bases to trimming and J lost 2 bases; unmatched junction nucleotides: 6. The CDR3 extends over 13 amino acids. Germline CDR1 SQVTM, CDR2 ANQGSEA. The CDR3 coding sequence is TGCAGCGTGACTAGCGTCATAACCTACGAGCAGTACTTC. Residues: CSVTSVITYEQYF.

The J gene is TRBJ2-7, the V gene TRBV11-2, with 8 bases that match TRBD2. The CDR3 runs 14 residues. J lost 0 bases, V lost 5 bases, and 3 bases had no gene match. Germline CDR1 and CDR2: SGHAT and FQNNGV. DNA for the CDR3: TGTGCCAGCAGCGCTAGCGGGTCCTCCTACGAGCAGTACTTC. Protein sequence: CASSASGSSYEQYF. Variable domain in full (rest from reference TRBV11-2 and TRBJ2-7): EAGVAQSPRYKIIEKRQSVAFWCNPISGHATLYWYQQILGQGPKLLIQFQNNGVVDDSQLPKDRFSAERLKGVDSTLKIQPAKLEDSAVYLCASSASGSSYEQYFGPGTRLTVT.

The chain links TRBV20-1 to TRBJ2-7; D unresolved. Germline CDR1 reads DFQATT; CDR2 reads SNEGSKA (reference sequence). With 0 bases removed from V and 3 bases from J, the gap between germline ends came to 3 bases. The CDR3 is 11 residues long. The CDR3 DNA follows: TGCAGTGCTAGAGACGGCTACGAGCAGTACTTC. Its translation: CSARDGYEQYF.

The V and J genes are TRBV5-4 and TRBJ2-1; the match to TRBD2 covers 8 bases. The CDR3 spans 15 residues. Germline CDR1 SGHNT, CDR2 YYREEE (reference sequence). V dropped 0 bases and J dropped 2; count of bases not matched to a gene: 1. CDR3 DNA: TGTGCCAGCAGCTTGGCCGGGGGGGCCTACAATGAGCAGTTCTTC. Translated, it gives CASSLAGGAYNEQFF.

The chain uses TRBV10-3 and TRBJ1-2, with D tentatively TRBD1 (6 bases). The CDR3 loop spans 17 amino acids. With 5 bases removed from V and 4 bases from J, the gap between germline ends came to 23 bases. Germline loops: CDR1 ENHRY, CDR2 SYGVKD. This CDR3 is CAISFPMTGTSGYGYTF. The CDR3, as DNA: TGTGCCATCAGTTTTCCAATGACAGGAACCTCTGGCTATGGCTACACCTTC.